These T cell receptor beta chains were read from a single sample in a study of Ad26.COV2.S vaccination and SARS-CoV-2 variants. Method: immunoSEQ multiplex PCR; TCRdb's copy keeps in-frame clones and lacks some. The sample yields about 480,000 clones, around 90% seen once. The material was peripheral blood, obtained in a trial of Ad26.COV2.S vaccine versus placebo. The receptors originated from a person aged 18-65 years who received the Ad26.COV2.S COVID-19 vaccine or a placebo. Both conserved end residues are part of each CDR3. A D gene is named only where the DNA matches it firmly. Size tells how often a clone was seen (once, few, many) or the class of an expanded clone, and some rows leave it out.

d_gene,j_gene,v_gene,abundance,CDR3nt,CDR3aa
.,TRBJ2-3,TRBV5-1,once,TGCGCCAGCAGGAGGGACCGGGCTTGGGATACGCAGTATTTT,CASRRDRAWDTQYF
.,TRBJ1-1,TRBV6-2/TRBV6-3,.,TGTGCCAGCAGTTTCACAGGGTTTGACACTGAAGCTTTCTTT,CASSFTGFDTEAFF
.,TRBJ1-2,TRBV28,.,TGTGCCAGCAGTTTTGGAGGGGGGCAATATGGCTACACCTTC,CASSFGGGQYGYTF
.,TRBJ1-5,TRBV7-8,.,TGTGCCAGCAGCCAAGGACGGGGGAAGGTTAGCAATCAGCCCCAGCATTTT,CASSQGRGKVSNQPQHF
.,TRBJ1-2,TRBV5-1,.,TGCGCCAGCAGCTTGGATGCAGGTCGGATTGAGGGCTACACCTTC,CASSLDAGRIEGYTF
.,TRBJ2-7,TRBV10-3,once,TGTGCCATCAGGGAGGGGCAGGGATCGGCGTCTCGGTACGAGCAGTACTTC,CAIREGQGSASRYEQYF
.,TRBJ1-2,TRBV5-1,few,TGCGCCAGCAGATCGGACAGCCACTATGGCTACACCTTC,CASRSDSHYGYTF
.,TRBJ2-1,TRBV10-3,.,TGTGCCATCAGTGAGTCTGGGAGGCGTGGCAATGAGCAGTTCTTC,CAISESGRRGNEQFF
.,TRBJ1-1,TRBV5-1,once,TGCGCCAGCAGCTTGGCCTTTGGAGAAGCTTTCTTT,CASSLAFGEAFF
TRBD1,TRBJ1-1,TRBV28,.,TGTGCCAGCGCGACAGGGCCGAACACTGAAGCTTTCTTT,CASATGPNTEAFF
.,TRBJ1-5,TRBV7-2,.,TGTGCCAGCAGCTCAATGGGGGGTAATCAGCCCCAGCATTTT,CASSSMGGNQPQHF
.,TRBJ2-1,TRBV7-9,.,TGTGCCAGCGGGTGGGGTGAGCAGTTCTTC,CASGWGEQFF
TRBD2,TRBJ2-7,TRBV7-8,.,TGTGCCAGCAGCATCCGGACTAGCGGGAGTTTTGACGAGCAGTACTTC,CASSIRTSGSFDEQYF
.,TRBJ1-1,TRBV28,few,TGTGCCAGCAGTTTGAGCTTGGAAGCTTTCTTT,CASSLSLEAFF
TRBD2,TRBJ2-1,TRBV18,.,TGTGCCAGCTCACCACTCGGACTAGCGGGAATCATTAGTGCCTACAATGAGCAGTTCTTC,CASSPLGLAGIISAYNEQFF
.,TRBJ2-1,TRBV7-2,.,TGTGCCAGCAGCTTAGAATTTTCCCGAGCGTGGTTCTTC,CASSLEFSRAWFF
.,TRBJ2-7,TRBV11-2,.,TGTGCCAGCAGCTTAGGTGGGGGTTGGGAGCAGTACTTC,CASSLGGGWEQYF
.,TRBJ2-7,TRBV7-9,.,TGTGCCAGCAGCTTAGGGGGGCAGGGGCTCGCCTACGAGCAGTACTTC,CASSLGGQGLAYEQYF
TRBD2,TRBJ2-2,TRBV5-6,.,TGTGCCAGCAGCTTGGCTCCTAGCGGGAGGTCGGGCGGGGAGCTGTTTTTT,CASSLAPSGRSGGELFF
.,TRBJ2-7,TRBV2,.,TGTGCCAGCAGTCCCTCAAGTTCGGGGCAGTACTTC,CASSPSSSGQYF
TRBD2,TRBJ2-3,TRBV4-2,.,TGTGCCAGCAGCCCACTAGCGGAGCCCACAGATACGCAGTATTTT,CASSPLAEPTDTQYF
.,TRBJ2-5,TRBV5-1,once,TGCGCCAGCAGCTATGTAGGGGGTCGAGAGACCCAGTACTTC,CASSYVGGRETQYF
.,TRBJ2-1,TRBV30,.,TGTGCCTGGAGTCCCACCTGGGGAGCTATCCTCCGGGTCTTC,CAWSPTWGAILRVF
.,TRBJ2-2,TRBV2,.,TGTGCCAGCAGTGTCACCAGGGGGGACACCGGGGAGCTGTTTTTT,CASSVTRGDTGELFF
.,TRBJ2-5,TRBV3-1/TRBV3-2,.,TGTGCCAGCAGCCAAGATATGGGGGCAGAGACCCAGTACTTC,CASSQDMGAETQYF
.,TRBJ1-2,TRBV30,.,TGTGCCTGGAGGGGGGCGCGTGGCTACACCTTC,CAWRGARGYTF
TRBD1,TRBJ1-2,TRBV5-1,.,TGCGCCAGCAGCGAACAGGGGAACTATGGCTACACCTTC,CASSEQGNYGYTF
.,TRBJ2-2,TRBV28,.,TGTGCCACCCGGAGGGGTTCGAACACCGGGGAGCTGTTTTTT,CATRRGSNTGELFF
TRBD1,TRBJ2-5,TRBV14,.,TGTGCCAGCAGCTTAAGGACAGGGGGCGCGGAGACCCAGTACTTC,CASSLRTGGAETQYF
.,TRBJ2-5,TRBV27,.,TGTGCCAGCAGTTTGGGGGGCGGAAGAAAAGAGACCCAGTACTTC,CASSLGGGRKETQYF
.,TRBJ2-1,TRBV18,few,TGTGCCAGCTCACCTCTAGGGAATGAGCAGTTCTTC,CASSPLGNEQFF
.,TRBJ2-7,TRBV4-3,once,TGCGCCAGCAGCCCAGGGGGCCGGGAGGGCTCCTACGAGCAGTACTTC,CASSPGGREGSYEQYF
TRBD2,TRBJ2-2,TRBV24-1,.,TGTGCCACCGCGGGGGGGCGGTACAACACCGGGGAGCTGTTTTTT,CATAGGRYNTGELFF
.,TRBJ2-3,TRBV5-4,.,TGTGCCAGCAGCTTAATGTGGACGGATACGCAGTATTTT,CASSLMWTDTQYF
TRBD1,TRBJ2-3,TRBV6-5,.,TGTGCCAGCAGTCCCGGACAGGGGAGGGCAGATACGCAGTATTTT,CASSPGQGRADTQYF
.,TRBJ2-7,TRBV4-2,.,TGTGCCAGCAGCCCCGCCCACGGGCCGCGCTCCTACGAGCAGTACTTC,CASSPAHGPRSYEQYF
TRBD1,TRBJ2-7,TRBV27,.,TGTGCCAGCAGTTTCACAGGGGATCGGGAGCAGTACTTC,CASSFTGDREQYF
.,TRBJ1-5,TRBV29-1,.,TGCAGCATAACCGACAGCCTAAATCAGCCCCAGCATTTT,CSITDSLNQPQHF
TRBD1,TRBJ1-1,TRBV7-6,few,TGTGCCAGCAGCCGCCAGGACAGGACTGAAGCTTTCTTT,CASSRQDRTEAFF
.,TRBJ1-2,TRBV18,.,TGTGCCAGCTCACCACCGTCAGGTGCGAATGGCTACACCTTC,CASSPPSGANGYTF
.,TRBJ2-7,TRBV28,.,TGTGCCAGCAATCCCTCCCCGGCAGAGAGGGAGCAGTACTTC,CASNPSPAEREQYF